This TCR beta chain was captured in a study of blood T cell repertoires in COVID-19. V lost 3 bases to trimming and J lost 2 bases, with 6 bases between them. This CDR3 has 13 amino acids. Germline V lookup: CDR1 MRHNA, CDR2 SNTAGT. This clone was counted a single time. TCRdb keeps only in-frame clones here, not all; method: immunoSEQ multiplex PCR. The sample shows more than 95,000 clones, about 83% of them seen only once. This chain links TRBV6-4 with TRBJ2-3; D unresolved. The specimen sequenced was peripheral blood. This TCR came from an older man with active or convalescent COVID-19. The CDR3 DNA reads TGTGCCAGCAGTGATACAAACACAGATACGCAGTATTTT. This gives the protein CASSDTNTDTQYF.